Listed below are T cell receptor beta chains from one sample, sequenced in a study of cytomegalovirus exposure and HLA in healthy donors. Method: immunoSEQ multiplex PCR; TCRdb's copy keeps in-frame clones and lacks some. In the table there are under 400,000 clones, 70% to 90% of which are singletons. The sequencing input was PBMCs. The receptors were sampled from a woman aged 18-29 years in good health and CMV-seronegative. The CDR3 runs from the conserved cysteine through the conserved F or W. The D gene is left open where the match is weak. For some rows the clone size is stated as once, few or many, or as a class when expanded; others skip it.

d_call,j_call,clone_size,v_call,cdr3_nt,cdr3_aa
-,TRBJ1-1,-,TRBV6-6,TGTGCCAGCAGTTATCGCCCCCAGGGGTTCACTGAAGCTTTCTTT,CASSYRPQGFTEAFF
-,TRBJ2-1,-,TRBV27,TGTGCCAGCAGTAGGGACAGAGCGGGTGTCGATGAGCAGTTCTTC,CASSRDRAGVDEQFF
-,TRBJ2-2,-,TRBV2,TGTGCCAGCAGCACCATTAGGGGGACACCGAACACCGGGGAGCTGTTTTTT,CASSTIRGTPNTGELFF
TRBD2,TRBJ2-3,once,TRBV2,TGTGCCAGCAGGCGAACTAGCGGGGGGGCAGATACGCAGTATTTT,CASRRTSGGADTQYF
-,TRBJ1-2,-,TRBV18,TGTGCCAGCTCAGGTCTCCAGATCTATGGCTACACCTTC,CASSGLQIYGYTF
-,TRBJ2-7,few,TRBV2,TGTGCCAGCAGTGACCCATACGAGCAGTACTTC,CASSDPYEQYF
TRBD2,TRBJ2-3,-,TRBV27,TGTGCCGCTGCGATGGAACTAGCGACAGATACGCAGTATTTT,CAAAMELATDTQYF
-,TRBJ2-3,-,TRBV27,TGTGCCAGCAGTACCGAAGGGGGTAGGGACACAGATACGCAGTATTTT,CASSTEGGRDTDTQYF
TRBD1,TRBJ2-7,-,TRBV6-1,TGTGCCAGCAGTGGGGGGACAGACGTCTACGAGCAGTACTTC,CASSGGTDVYEQYF
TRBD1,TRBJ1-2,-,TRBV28,TGTGCCAGCGCCCCAGGGGGTCGATTTAACTATGGCTACACCTTC,CASAPGGRFNYGYTF
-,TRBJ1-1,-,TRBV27,TGTGCCAGCAGTCATAACCGCGCTGAAGCTTTCTTT,CASSHNRAEAFF
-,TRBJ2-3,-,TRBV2,TGTGCCAGCAGTTTCGGGACTCCCACAGATACGCAGTATTTT,CASSFGTPTDTQYF
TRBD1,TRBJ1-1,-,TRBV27,TGTGCCAGCAGTTTGGGTCCCGTCGGGACAGGGGCCCTGGAGGACACTGAAGCTTTCTTT,CASSLGPVGTGALEDTEAFF
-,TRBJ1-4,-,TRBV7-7,TGTGCCAGCAGCCCCTCGACAGCAACTAATGAAAAACTGTTTTTT,CASSPSTATNEKLFF
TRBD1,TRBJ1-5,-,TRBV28,TGTGCCAGCAGTCCTATGGACAGGATCGGTCAGCCCCAGCATTTT,CASSPMDRIGQPQHF
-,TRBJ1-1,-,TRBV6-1,TGTGCCAGCAGCGGGGCTTTCTTT,CASSGAFF
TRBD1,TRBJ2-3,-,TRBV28,TGTGCCAGCAGTTTCGCGACAGGGGGCGTAGATACGCAGTATTTT,CASSFATGGVDTQYF
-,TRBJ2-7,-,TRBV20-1,TGCAGTGTGGTCAGGGTCTACGAGCAGTACTTC,CSVVRVYEQYF
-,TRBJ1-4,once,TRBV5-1,TGCGCCAGCACCGCCGGGGGGCCGAATGAAAAACTGTTTTTT,CASTAGGPNEKLFF
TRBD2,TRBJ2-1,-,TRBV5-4,TGTGCCAGCAGCTTGGCGGCTAGCGGATACAATGAGCAGTTCTTC,CASSLAASGYNEQFF
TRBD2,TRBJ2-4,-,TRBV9,TGTGCCAGCAGCCTAGCGGGAGCCAAAAACATTCAGTACTTC,CASSLAGAKNIQYF
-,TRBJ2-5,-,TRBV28,TGTGCCAGCAGCCACACAGCCGCGTCAGAGACCCAGTACTTC,CASSHTAASETQYF
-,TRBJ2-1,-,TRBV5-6,TGTGCCAGCAGCTTGGAGCGGTCCCAGTTCTTC,CASSLERSQFF
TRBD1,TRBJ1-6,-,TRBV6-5,TGTGCCAGCAGTAGGACAGGGGGGATTAATTCACCCCTCCACTTT,CASSRTGGINSPLHF
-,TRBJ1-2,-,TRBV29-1,TGCAGCGTTATAGACAAGAACTATGGCTACACCTTC,CSVIDKNYGYTF
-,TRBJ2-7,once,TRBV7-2,TGTGCCAGCAGCCCCCGAGGCATTGTAGCGGTAGTTATGGGCGAGCAGTACTTC,CASSPRGIVAVVMGEQYF
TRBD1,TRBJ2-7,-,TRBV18,TGTGCCAGCTCACCGACTGGGACAGGAGTGTACGAGCAGTACTTC,CASSPTGTGVYEQYF
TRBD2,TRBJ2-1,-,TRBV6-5,TGTGCCAGCAGTTACCGGACTAGCGGGACTGGTGAGCAGTTCTTC,CASSYRTSGTGEQFF
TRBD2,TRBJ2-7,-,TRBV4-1,TGCGCCAGCAGCCCACCGAGCGGGACTCCTTGGCACTTC,CASSPPSGTPWHF
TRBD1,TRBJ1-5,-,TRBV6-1,TGTGCCAGCAATAGCAGGGGGCGCAATCAGCCCCAGCATTTT,CASNSRGRNQPQHF
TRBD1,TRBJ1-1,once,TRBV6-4,TGTGCCAGCAGTGATGGACAGGGTGGCACTGAAGCTTTCTTT,CASSDGQGGTEAFF
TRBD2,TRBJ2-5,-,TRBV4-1,TGCGCCAGCAGCCAAACCTTAGCGGGAACTAAAGAGACCCAGTACTTC,CASSQTLAGTKETQYF
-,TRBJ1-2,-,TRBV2,TGTGCCAGCAGTTTGGGGCATGGCTACACCTTC,CASSLGHGYTF
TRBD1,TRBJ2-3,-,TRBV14,TGTGCCAGCAGCCCACAATGGAAGACCGGGACAGGGAGCACAGATACGCAGTATTTT,CASSPQWKTGTGSTDTQYF
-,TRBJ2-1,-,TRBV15,TGTGCCACCAGCAGGCTAGGGCAAGGGGATGAGCAGTTCTTC,CATSRLGQGDEQFF
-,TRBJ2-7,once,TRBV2,TGTGCCAGCAGTGCGTTTGGGGCGAGCGAGCAGTACTTC,CASSAFGASEQYF
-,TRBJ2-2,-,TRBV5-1,TGCGCCAGCAGCACCACAGGCGGTCTCGGGGAGCTGTTTTTT,CASSTTGGLGELFF
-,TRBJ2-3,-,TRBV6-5,TGTGCCAGCAGTTACTCGAACCGGGACTCAGATACGCAGTATTTT,CASSYSNRDSDTQYF
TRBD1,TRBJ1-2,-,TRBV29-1,TGCAGCGCCGATCCCTTAAGGACAGGCAACTATGGCTACACCTTC,CSADPLRTGNYGYTF
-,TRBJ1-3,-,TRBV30,TGTGCCTGGAGTCTACCCGGGACATTAGGAAACACCATATATTTT,CAWSLPGTLGNTIYF
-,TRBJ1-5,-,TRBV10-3,TGTGCCATCAGTGATTCAGGGCTTGGCGATCAGCCCCAGCATTTT,CAISDSGLGDQPQHF